This T cell receptor (beta chain) emerged from a study of cytomegalovirus exposure and HLA in healthy donors. Regarding the study as a whole: Some TCR beta chains (approximately 180 of them) were listed as cytomegalovirus-associated.

PCR primers comprised 60 Vbeta and 13 Jbeta primers. This table comes from immunoSEQ multiplex PCR, and its TCRdb copy is limited to in-frame clones, with some not included. The sample has about 120,000 clones; roughly a tenth are singletons. V lost 6 bases and J lost 6, with 15 bases in between. Germline CDR1 and CDR2: MNHEY and SVGAGI. The CDR3 loop spans 13 amino acids. This clone was observed a few times. Its antigen is undetermined. The chain joins TRBV6-5 to TRBJ2-7, with D possibly being TRBD2 (6 bases). This receptor was taken from a woman younger than 30 in good health and CMV-seropositive. The specimen was PBMCs. The DNA for the CDR3 is TGTGCCAGCAGACGCGGGATCACAGGCGAGCAGTACTTC. This translates into CASRRGITGEQYF.